These 4 T cell receptor beta chains were sequenced from one sample in a study of T-cell reconstitution after alpha-beta-depleted transplantation in children. A library of TCRbeta sequences, prepared with unique molecular identifiers, was generated. TCRdb used MiXCR to reprocess the PCR reads, holding one entry per CDR3 protein. The table lists about 610,000 distinct CDR3 sequences, 8% to 11% of them singletons. The sample was PBMCs from the stem cell graft donor, taken from the stem cell graft. The receptors originated from a human donor who donated a stem cell graft to a child with acute myeloid leukemia.

The rearrangement uses TRBV5-1 and TRBJ2-7; the D gene could be TRBD1 or TRBD2 (5 bases each). The V end lost 4 bases, the J end lost 2 bases, and 13 bases lay between the germline ends. Germline loops: CDR1 SGHRS, CDR2 YFSETQ. The CDR3 covers 14 residues. The CDR3 sequence is CASSNPGATYEQYF. CDR3 DNA: TGCGCCAGCAGCAACCCCGGGGCGACCTACGAGCAGTACTTC.

This clonotype was seen a handful of times. The J gene is TRBJ2-1, the V gene TRBV7-9; either TRBD1 or TRBD2 may fit D (6 bases each). With 2 bases removed from V and 8 bases from J, the gap between germline ends came to 16 bases. From germline, CDR1 is SEHNR and CDR2 FQNEAQ (reference sequence). The CDR3 sequence is 15 residues long. The CDR3 here is CASSLFVTGGDEQFF. CDR3 coding DNA: TGTGCCAGCAGCTTATTCGTGACCGGGGGCGATGAGCAGTTCTTC.

This clonotype has a count of ten or more. The chain combines TRBV20-1 with TRBJ1-5, with a tentative D call TRBD1 (6 bases). Germline-derived CDR1 and CDR2 are DFQATT and SNEGSKA (reference sequence). This CDR3 spans 14 amino acids. Between the trimmed V and J ends, which lost 3 bases and 2 bases, there was a span of 11 bases. The CDR3 DNA reads TGCAGTGCTAGGGGGCAGGGGCGCAATCAGCCCCAGCATTTT. Its translation: CSARGQGRNQPQHF.

This clonotype was detected ten times or more. The chain couples TRBV7-2 to TRBJ2-3; no clear D gene. Trimming took 1 base from V and 4 from J, leaving 12 bases between them. CDR1 SGHTA and CDR2 FQGNSA come from the germline V gene. The CDR3 totals 15 residues. CDR3 amino acids: CASSLVGRTADTQYF. CDR3 nucleotides: TGTGCCAGCAGCTTAGTAGGCCGTACCGCAGATACGCAGTATTTT.